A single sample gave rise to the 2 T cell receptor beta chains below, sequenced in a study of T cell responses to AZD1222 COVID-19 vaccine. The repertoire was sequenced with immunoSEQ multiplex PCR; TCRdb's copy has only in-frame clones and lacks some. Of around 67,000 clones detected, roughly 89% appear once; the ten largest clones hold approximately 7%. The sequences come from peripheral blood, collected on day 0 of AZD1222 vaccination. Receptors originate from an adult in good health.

The CDR3 nucleotides are TGTGCCCTCGGGGAGGCGTCTACGGGCGAGCAGTACTTC. Translation gives CALGEASTGEQYF. The gene calls are TRBV28 and TRBJ2-7, with D possibly TRBD2 on 6 matching bases. The V end lost 11 bases, the J end lost 6 bases, and 20 bases lay between the germline ends. This CDR3 comprises 13 residues. Germline V gene sequence: CDR1 MDHEN, CDR2 SYDVKM.

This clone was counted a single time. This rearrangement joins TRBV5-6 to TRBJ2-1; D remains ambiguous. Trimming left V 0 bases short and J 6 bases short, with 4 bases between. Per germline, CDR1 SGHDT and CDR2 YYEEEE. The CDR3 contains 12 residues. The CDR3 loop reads CASSLDRNEQFF. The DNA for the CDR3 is TGTGCCAGCAGCTTGGATCGCAATGAGCAGTTCTTC.